A selection of T cell receptor beta chains follows, all from one sample in a study of T cell responses to AZD1222 COVID-19 vaccine. Produced via immunoSEQ multiplex PCR; TCRdb's table is partial and in-frame only. Among 75,000 to 85,000 clones listed, around nine tenths were seen once. The sequences come from peripheral blood, collected 28 days after the second AZD1222 dose. These TCRs come from an adult who received the AZD1222 COVID-19 vaccine. The CDR3 runs from the conserved cysteine through the conserved F or W. Clone size is stated in some rows and not others, as once, few, many or a class when expanded.

V	J	size	CDR3
TRBV7-9	TRBJ2-3	.	CASSLDTDTQYF
TRBV28	TRBJ1-2	once	CASSWTGGFDYGYTF
TRBV2	TRBJ2-5	.	CASSTDGETQYF
TRBV20-1	TRBJ2-7	.	CSATTGAEQYF
TRBV2	TRBJ2-5	few	CASSDLAGGETQYF
TRBV4-3	TRBJ2-7	.	CASSQVGFSGGNSYEQYF
TRBV9	TRBJ2-4	.	CASSVGGVQNIQYF
TRBV5-1	TRBJ1-1	.	CASSLATGALGAFF
TRBV4-3	TRBJ1-1	.	CASSQTLTGVETEAFF
TRBV20-1	TRBJ2-7	.	CSASQGQTPYEQYF
TRBV19	TRBJ2-2	.	CASSILGTGELFF
TRBV27	TRBJ1-5	.	CASSPRPGQPQHF
TRBV6-5	TRBJ2-5	.	CATGAGVQTQYF
TRBV5-1	TRBJ1-1	.	CASSPRTEHTEAFF
TRBV9	TRBJ2-3	.	CASSEPGTQYF
TRBV10-3	TRBJ1-5	.	CAISESGTGHQPQHF
TRBV7-3	TRBJ2-1	.	CASSSTGRDEQFF